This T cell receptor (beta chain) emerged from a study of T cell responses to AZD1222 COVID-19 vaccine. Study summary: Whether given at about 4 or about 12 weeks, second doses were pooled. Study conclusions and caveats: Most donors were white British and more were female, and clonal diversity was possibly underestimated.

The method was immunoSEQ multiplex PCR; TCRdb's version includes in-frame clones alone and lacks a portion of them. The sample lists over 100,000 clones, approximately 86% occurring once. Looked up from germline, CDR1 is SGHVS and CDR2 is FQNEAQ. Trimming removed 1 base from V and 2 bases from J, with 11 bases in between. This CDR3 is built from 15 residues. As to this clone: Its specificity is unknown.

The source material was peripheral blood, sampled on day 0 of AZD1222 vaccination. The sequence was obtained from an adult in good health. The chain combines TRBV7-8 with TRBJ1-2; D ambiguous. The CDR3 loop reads CASSLGRRPNYGYTF. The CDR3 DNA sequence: TGTGCCAGCAGCTTAGGACGACGGCCCAACTATGGCTACACCTTC.